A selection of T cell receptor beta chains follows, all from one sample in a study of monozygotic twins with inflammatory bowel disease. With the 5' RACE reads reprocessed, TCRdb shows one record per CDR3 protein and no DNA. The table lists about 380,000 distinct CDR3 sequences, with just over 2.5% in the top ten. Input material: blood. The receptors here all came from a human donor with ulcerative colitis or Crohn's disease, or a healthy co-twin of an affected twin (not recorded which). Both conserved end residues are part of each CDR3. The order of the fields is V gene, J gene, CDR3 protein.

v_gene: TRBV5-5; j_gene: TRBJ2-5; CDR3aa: CASSPRDRQETQYF
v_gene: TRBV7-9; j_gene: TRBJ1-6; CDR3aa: CATRGLNYNSPLHF
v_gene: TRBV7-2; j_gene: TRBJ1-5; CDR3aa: CASSLGSGGSQPQHF
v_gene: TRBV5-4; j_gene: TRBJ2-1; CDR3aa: CASSWGTSIISDEQFF
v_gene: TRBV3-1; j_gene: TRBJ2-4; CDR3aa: CASSQDNKVENIQYF
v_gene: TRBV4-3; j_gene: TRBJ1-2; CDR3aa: CASSQYNGAYGYTF
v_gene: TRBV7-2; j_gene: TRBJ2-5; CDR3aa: CASSLEGGRWVQETQYF
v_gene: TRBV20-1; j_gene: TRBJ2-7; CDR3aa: CSAKSGPTNYEQYF
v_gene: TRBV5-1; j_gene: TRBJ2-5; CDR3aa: CASSYRDRGETQYF
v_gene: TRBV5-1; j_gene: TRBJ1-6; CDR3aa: CASSSPDRGSNSPLHF
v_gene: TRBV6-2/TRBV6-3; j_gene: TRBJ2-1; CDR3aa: CASSYSMEPGQGVSDEQFF
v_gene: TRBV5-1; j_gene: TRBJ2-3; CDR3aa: CASSYTGTGGDTQYF
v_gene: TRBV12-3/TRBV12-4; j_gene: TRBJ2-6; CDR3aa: CASSLLWGSGANVLTF
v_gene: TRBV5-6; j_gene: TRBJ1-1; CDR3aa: CASSLGFLNTEAFF
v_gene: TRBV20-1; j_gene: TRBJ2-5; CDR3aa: CSATKGETQYF
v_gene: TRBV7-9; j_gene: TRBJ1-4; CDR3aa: CASREGTGIEKLFF
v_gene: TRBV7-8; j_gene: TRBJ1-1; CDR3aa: CASSLVVQGLNTEAFF
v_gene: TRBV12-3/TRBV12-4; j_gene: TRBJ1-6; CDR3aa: CASSLEISGWKLHF
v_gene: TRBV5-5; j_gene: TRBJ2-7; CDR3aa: CASTREPLSYEQYF
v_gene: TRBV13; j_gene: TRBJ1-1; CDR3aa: CASSPSGQGGTEAFF
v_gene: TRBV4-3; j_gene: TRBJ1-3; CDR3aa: CASSQDWQALIGNTIYF
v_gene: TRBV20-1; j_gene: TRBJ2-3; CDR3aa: CSARFWRGVTDTQYF
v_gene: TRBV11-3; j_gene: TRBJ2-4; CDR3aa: CATALTVQENIQYF
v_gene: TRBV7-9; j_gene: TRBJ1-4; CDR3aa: CASSLSGMEEKLFF
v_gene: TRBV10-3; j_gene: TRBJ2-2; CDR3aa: CAISDLLGRTNTGELFF
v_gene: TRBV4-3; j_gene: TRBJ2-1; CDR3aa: CASSQELGGGYNEQFF
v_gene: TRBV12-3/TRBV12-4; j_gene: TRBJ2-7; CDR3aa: CASSLAHYYEQYF
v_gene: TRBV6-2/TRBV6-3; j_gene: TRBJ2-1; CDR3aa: CASSRVYNEQFF
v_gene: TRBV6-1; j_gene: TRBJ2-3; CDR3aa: CASSDAWGASTDTQYF
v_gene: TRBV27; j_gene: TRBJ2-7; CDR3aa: CASSFRGSGQYF
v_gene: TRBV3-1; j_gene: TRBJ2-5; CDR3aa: CASSPRTGYQETQYF
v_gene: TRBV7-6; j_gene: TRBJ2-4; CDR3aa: CASSFSPGGGKNIQYF
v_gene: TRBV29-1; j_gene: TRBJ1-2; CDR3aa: CSVASSYGYTF
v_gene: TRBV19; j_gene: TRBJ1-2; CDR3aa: CASKRDRGNYGYTF
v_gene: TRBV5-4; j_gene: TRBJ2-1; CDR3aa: CASSRTGGFGDEQFF
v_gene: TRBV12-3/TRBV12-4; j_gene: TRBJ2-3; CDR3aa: CASSFGQGADTQYF
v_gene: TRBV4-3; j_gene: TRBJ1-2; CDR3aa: CASSQDPRGYGYTF
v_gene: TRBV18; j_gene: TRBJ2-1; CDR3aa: CASLTGQGGNEQFF
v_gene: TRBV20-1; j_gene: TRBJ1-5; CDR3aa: CSARRLGTYQPQHF
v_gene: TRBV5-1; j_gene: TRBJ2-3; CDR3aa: CASSLGGADTDTQYF
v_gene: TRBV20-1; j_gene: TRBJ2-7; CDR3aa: CSAIPGGGGGEQYF
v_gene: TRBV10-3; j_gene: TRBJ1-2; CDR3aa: CAISESPDWGYGYTF